The 10 T cell receptor beta chains in this list originate from one sample, sequenced in a study of T cell responses to AZD1222 COVID-19 vaccine. Repertoires were generated with immunoSEQ multiplex PCR, while TCRdb's copy carries only in-frame clones and drops some. The table has under 200,000 clones, 85% to 95% seen once; the top ten hold about 3.6%. The source material was peripheral blood, sampled 28 days after the second dose of the MenACWY control vaccine. The receptors were gathered from an adult who received the MenACWY meningococcal vaccine as a control.

This chain uses TRBV29-1 with TRBJ2-7; 13 bases agree with TRBD2. From germline, CDR1 is SQVTM and CDR2 ANQGSEA. V lost 2 bases, J lost 3 bases, and 10 bases stayed unmatched. The CDR3 is 17 amino acids. CDR3 residues: CSVEIGAGTSGNYEQYF. As DNA, the CDR3 is TGCAGCGTTGAAATTGGGGCCGGGACTAGCGGGAACTACGAGCAGTACTTC.

The chain couples TRBV19 to TRBJ1-2, with TRBD1 matching over 7 bases. Germline CDR1 LNHDA, CDR2 SQIVND (reference sequence). CDR3 length: 14 residues. After removal of 6 bases from V and 4 bases from J, the junction contained 8 bases not matched to a gene. CDR3 residues: CASRGGQQVYGYTF. The CDR3 nucleotides read TGTGCCAGTAGGGGGGGACAGCAGGTCTATGGCTACACCTTC.

This clone was seen a single time. The gene calls are TRBV29-1 and TRBJ1-2; tentative D call: TRBD1 (6 bases). This CDR3 is 12 amino acids long. From germline, CDR1 is SQVTM and CDR2 ANQGSEA. The V and J ends lost 5 bases and 8 bases respectively, with 15 bases between them. The CDR3 DNA is TGCAGCGTTCCATCAGGGGTTCGGGGCTACACCTTC. Its translation: CSVPSGVRGYTF. The full variable domain, its missing parts supplied by reference TRBV29-1 and TRBJ1-2, is SAVISQKPSRDICQRGTSLTIQCQVDSQVTMMFWYRQQPGQSLTLIATANQGSEATYESGFVIDKFPISRPNLTFSTLTVSNMSPEDSSIYLCSVPSGVRGYTFGSGTRLTVV.

The rearrangement links TRBV19 to TRBJ1-5, with 8 bases lining up with TRBD1. This CDR3 has 14 amino acids. V shed 7 bases, J shed 6 bases, and the junction held 8 bases outside the gene matches. Germline CDR1 LNHDA, CDR2 SQIVND (reference sequence). This CDR3 is CASNTDRAGQPQHF. Here the CDR3 DNA reads TGTGCCAGTAATACGGACAGGGCGGGTCAGCCCCAGCATTTT.

The chain has TRBV7-7 and TRBJ2-1; D is possibly TRBD2 (6 bases). Germline V gives CDR1 SSHAT, CDR2 FNYEAQ (reference sequence). The CDR3 has 14 amino acids. The germline V and J ends were trimmed by 1 base and 7 bases, with 11 bases remaining between them. CDR3 DNA sequence: TGTGCCAGCAGCTTAGGAGATGGGAGGAATGAGCAGTTCTTC. Translating it yields CASSLGDGRNEQFF.

The chain uses TRBV10-1 and TRBJ1-5, with D uncertain. CDR3 length equals 17 residues. The germline V gene encodes CDR1 WNHNN and CDR2 SYGVQD (reference sequence). V lost 7 bases, J lost 0 bases, and 19 bases lay in between. CDR3 residues: CASMRARHYRSNQPQHF. The CDR3 coding sequence is TGCGCCAGCATGAGGGCGAGGCATTACCGTAGCAATCAGCCCCAGCATTTT.

The gene calls are TRBV19 and TRBJ1-5, with D uncertain. V was trimmed by 7 bases and J by 7 bases, leaving 14 bases between them. Germline V lookup: CDR1 LNHDA, CDR2 SQIVND (reference sequence). The CDR3 has 13 amino acids. DNA of the CDR3: TGTGCCAGTACCCCATCAACGGGCCAGCCCCAGCATTTT. Translation: CASTPSTGQPQHF.

The sample holds one count of this clone. One end of the junction is discordant with germline, which a read error may explain. The chain is built from TRBV2 and TRBJ2-7; D not resolved. From germline, CDR1 is SNHLY and CDR2 FYNNEI. The CDR3 runs to 11 residues. The CDR3 region has the DNA TGTGCCAGCAGCGAAGGGCCTCGTGAGTACTTC. It encodes CASSEGPREYF. The variable domain in full, with the rest retrieved from reference TRBV2 and TRBJ2-7, is EPEVTQTPSHQVTQMGQEVILRCVPISNHLYFYWYRQILGQKVEFLVSFYNNEISEKSEIFDDQFSVERPDGSNFTLKIRSTKLEDSAMYFCASSEGPREYFGPGTRLTVT.

The CDR3 region is CASSSDSNTGELFF. CDR3 DNA: TGTGCCAGCAGTTCCGACAGCAACACCGGGGAGCTGTTTTTT. The rearrangement uses TRBV7-3 and TRBJ2-2, with a weak D call TRBD1 (5 bases). V was shortened by 6 bases and J by 2 bases, with 10 bases between the two germline ends. Germline V gene lookup returns CDR1 SGHTA and CDR2 FQGTGA. The CDR3 covers 14 residues.

This rearrangement joins TRBV10-3 to TRBJ2-3; 10 bases align to TRBD2. The CDR3 is made up of 14 amino acids. CDR1 is ENHRY, CDR2 SYGVKD, per germline. V lost 6 bases and J lost 6; bases outside the gene matches: 6. CDR3 nucleotide sequence: TGTGCCATCAGGCAAGCGGGAGGGGAGGATACGCAGTATTTT. This codes for CAIRQAGGEDTQYF.